This T cell receptor (beta chain) originates from a study of shared clonotypes between healthy human individuals. Study in general: A donor's plate count was three for CD4 naive and three for CD4 memory; CD8 naive had two and CD8 memory one. Broader study findings: The sole specimen, blood, was sampled, and tissue repertoires likely differ.

The CDR3 is 13 amino acids. Trimming removed 5 bases from V and 5 bases from J, with 10 bases in between. Germline CDR1 and CDR2: MNHEY and SMNVEV (reference sequence). Assay: immunoSEQ multiplex PCR; the TCRdb copy retains only in-frame clones and omits some. The table includes roughly 550,000 clones, around 95% detected once. For this clone: Its specificity is unknown.

CD45RO-negative cells were positively selected for CCR7, leaving out terminally differentiated effector memory CD45RA+ cells. This TCR was recovered from a woman in her 30s in good health. V gene TRBV27 combines with J gene TRBJ2-1, with a tentative D call TRBD2 (6 bases). The sample consisted of naive CD8+ T cells sorted from blood. The CDR3 nucleotides read TGTGCCAGCAGTCCCGGGACTCACAATGAGCAGTTCTTC. Its protein is CASSPGTHNEQFF.